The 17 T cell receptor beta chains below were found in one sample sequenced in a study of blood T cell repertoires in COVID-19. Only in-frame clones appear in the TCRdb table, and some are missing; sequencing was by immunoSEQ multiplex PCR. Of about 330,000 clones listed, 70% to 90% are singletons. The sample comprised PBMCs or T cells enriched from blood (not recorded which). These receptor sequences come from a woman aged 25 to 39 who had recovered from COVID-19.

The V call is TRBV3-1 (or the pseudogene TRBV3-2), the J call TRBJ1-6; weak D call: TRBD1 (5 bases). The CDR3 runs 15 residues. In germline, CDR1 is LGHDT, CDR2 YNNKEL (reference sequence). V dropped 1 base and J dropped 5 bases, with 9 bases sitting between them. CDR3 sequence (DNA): TGTGCCAGCAGCCAAGTCAGGGCTGATAATTCACCCCTCCACTTT. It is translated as CASSQVRADNSPLHF.

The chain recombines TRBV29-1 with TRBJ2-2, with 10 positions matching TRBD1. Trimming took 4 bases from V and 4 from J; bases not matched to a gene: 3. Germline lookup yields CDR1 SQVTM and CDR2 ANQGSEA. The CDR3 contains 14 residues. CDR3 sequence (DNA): TGCAGCGTTGGGGACAGGGGTGGCACCGGGGAGCTGTTTTTT. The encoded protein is CSVGDRGGTGELFF.

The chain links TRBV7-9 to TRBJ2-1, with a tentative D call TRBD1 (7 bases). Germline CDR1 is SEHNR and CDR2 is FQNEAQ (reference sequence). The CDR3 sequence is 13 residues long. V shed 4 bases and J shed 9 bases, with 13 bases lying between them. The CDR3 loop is CASSYRQGGEQFF. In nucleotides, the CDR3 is TGTGCCAGCAGCTATCGACAGGGAGGTGAGCAGTTCTTC.

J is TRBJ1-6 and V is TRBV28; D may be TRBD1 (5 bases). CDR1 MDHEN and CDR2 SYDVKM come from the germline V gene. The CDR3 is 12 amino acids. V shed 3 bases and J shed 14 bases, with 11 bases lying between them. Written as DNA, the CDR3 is TGTGCCAGCAGTTTTACCAGGGCCTCCCTCCACTTT. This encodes CASSFTRASLHF.

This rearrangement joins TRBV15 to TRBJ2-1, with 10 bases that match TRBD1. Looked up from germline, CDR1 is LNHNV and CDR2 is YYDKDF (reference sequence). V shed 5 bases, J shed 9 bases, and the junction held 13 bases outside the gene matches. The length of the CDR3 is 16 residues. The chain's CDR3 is CATSPRQGAMSSEQFF. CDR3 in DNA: TGTGCCACCAGCCCCCGACAGGGGGCGATGAGTAGTGAGCAGTTCTTC.

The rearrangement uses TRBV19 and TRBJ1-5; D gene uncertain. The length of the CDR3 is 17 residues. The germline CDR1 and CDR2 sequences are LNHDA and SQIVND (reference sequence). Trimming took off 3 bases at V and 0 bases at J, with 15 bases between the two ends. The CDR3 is CASSIGVERYSNQPQHF. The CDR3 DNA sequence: TGTGCCAGTAGTATCGGGGTCGAGCGGTATAGCAATCAGCCCCAGCATTTT.

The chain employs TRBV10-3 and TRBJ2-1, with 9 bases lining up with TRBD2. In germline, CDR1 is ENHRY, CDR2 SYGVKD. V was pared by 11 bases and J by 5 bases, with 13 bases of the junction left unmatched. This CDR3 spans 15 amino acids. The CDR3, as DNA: TGTGCCTCGTCAACCTCTAGCGGGGCCCACAATGAGCAGTTCTTC. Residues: CASSTSSGAHNEQFF.

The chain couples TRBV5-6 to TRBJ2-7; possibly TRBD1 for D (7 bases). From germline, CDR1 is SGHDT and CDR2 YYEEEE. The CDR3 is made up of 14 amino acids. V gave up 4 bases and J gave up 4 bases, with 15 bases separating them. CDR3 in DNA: TGTGCCAGCAGCGCAGGGGGGAATCTTTACGAGCAGTACTTC. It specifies CASSAGGNLYEQYF. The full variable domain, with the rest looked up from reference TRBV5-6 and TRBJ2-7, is DAGVTQSPTHLIKTRGQQVTLRCSPKSGHDTVSWYQQALGQGPQFIFQYYEEEERQRGNFPDRFSGHQFPNYSSELNVNALLLGDSALYLCASSAGGNLYEQYFGPGTRLTVT.

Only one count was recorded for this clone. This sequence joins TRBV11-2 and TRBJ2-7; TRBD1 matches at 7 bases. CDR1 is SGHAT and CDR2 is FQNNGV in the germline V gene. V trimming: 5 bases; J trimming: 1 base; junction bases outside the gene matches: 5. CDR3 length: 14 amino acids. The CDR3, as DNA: TGTGCCAGCAGCAACCGGGACAGTTCCTACGAGCAGTACTTC. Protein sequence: CASSNRDSSYEQYF.

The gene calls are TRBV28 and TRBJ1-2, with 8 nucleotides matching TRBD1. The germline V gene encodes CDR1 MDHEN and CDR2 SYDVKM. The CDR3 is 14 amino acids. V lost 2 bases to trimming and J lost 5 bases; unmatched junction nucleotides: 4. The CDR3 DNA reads TGTGCCAGCAGTTTAGGCACAGGGGGATATGGCTACACCTTC. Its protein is CASSLGTGGYGYTF.

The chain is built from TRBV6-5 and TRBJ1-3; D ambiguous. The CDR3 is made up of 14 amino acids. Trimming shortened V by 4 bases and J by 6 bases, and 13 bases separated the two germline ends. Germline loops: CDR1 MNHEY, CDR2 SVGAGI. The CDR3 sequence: CASSLPGSENTIYF. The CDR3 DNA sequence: TGTGCCAGCAGTTTACCGGGATCCGAAAACACCATATATTTT.

In DNA, the CDR3 is TGTGCCAGCAGCAAAAGGGGGACACAACGCTACAATGAGCAGTTCTTC. Translation: CASSKRGTQRYNEQFF. The chain carries TRBV21-1 and TRBJ2-1; the table's D call, TRBD1, has no DNA check behind it. TRBV21-1 is deemed a pseudogene. The CDR3 runs to 16 residues.

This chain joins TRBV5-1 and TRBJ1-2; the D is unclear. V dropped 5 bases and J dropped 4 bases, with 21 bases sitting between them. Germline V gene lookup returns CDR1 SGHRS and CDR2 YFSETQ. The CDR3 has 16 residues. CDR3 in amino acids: CASSPTPFELGYGYTF. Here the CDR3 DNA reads TGCGCCAGCAGTCCGACCCCTTTCGAGCTAGGCTATGGCTACACCTTC.

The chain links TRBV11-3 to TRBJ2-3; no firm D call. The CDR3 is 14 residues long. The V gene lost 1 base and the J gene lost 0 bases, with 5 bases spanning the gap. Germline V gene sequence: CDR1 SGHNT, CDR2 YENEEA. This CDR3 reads CASSLGLSTDTQYF. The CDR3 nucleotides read TGTGCCAGCAGCTTAGGACTTAGCACAGATACGCAGTATTTT.

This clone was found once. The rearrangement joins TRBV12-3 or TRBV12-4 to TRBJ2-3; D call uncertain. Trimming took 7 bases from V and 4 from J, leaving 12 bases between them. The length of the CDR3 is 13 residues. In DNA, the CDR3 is TGTGCCAGCACCCCCTCGTCCCCAGATACGCAGTATTTT. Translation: CASTPSSPDTQYF.

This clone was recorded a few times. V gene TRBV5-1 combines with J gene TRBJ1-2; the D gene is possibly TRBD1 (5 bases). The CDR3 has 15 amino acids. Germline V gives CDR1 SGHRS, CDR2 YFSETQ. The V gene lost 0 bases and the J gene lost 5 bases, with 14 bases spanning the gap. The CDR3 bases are TGCGCCAGCAGCTTGGAGGGTGCGGGACCTTATGGCTACACCTTC. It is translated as CASSLEGAGPYGYTF.

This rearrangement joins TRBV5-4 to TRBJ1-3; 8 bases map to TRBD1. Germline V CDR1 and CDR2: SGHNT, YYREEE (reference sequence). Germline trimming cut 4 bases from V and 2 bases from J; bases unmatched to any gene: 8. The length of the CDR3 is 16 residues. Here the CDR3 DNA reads TGTGCCAGCAGCCCCCGACAGGGGAAGGCTGGAAACACCATATATTTT. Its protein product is CASSPRQGKAGNTIYF.